The source of this TCR beta chain is a study of T cell responses to AZD1222 COVID-19 vaccine. Germline V gene lookup returns CDR1 SGDLS and CDR2 YYNGEE. CDR3 length: 16 amino acids. V lost 3 bases to trimming and J lost 4 bases; unmatched junction nucleotides: 10. Assay used: immunoSEQ multiplex PCR; TCRdb lists only in-frame clones, some missing. The sample yields tens of thousands of clones, about four fifths seen once. The receptor was isolated from an adult who received the AZD1222 COVID-19 vaccine. The chain couples TRBV9 to TRBJ2-1; 7 bases match TRBD2. Specimen: peripheral blood, collected 28 days after the second AZD1222 dose. This CDR3 reads CASSAYSGPKYNEQFF. The CDR3 DNA follows: TGTGCCAGCAGCGCTTATAGCGGGCCGAAATACAATGAGCAGTTCTTC. Full variable domain (outside the CDR3, taken from reference TRBV9 and TRBJ2-1): DSGVTQTPKHLITATGQRVTLRCSPRSGDLSVYWYQQSLDQGLQFLIQYYNGEERAKGNILERFSAQQFPDLHSELNLSSLELGDSALYFCASSAYSGPKYNEQFFGPGTRLTVL.